The 23 T cell receptor beta chains below come from one sample, sequenced in a study of OX40 agonist ivuxolimab in advanced cancers. Using immunoSEQ multiplex PCR, the repertoire was profiled, and TCRdb retains in-frame clones only, with some absent. The sample contains some 63,000 clones, around 87% of which appear only once. The sample in question was CD4+ or CD8+ T cells sorted from blood, obtained in a trial of the OX40 agonist ivuxolimab. The receptors stem from an adult with an advanced solid tumor such as melanoma, head and neck, liver or kidney cancer.

The chain links TRBV11-2 to TRBJ1-2; D gene ambiguous. Germline V gene lookup returns CDR1 SGHAT and CDR2 FQNNGV. V lost 5 bases, J lost 8 bases, and 12 bases lay in between. CDR3 length: 12 amino acids. CDR3 DNA sequence: TGTGCCAGCAGCGCGATGGGGAGCGGCTACACCTTC. Translation: CASSAMGSGYTF.

The V and J genes are TRBV2 and TRBJ2-3; TRBD1 might be the D (6 bases). Germline CDR1 reads SNHLY; CDR2 reads FYNNEI. Trimming pared 8 bases from V and 6 bases from J, leaving 15 bases between. CDR3 length equals 13 residues. For the CDR3, the DNA is TGTGCCAGCTCCGGGACACACAGGGATACGCAGTATTTT. The encoded protein is CASSGTHRDTQYF. Filled out from reference TRBV2 and TRBJ2-3, the complete variable domain reads EPEVTQTPSHQVTQMGQEVILRCVPISNHLYFYWYRQILGQKVEFLVSFYNNEISEKSEIFDDQFSVERPDGSNFTLKIRSTKLEDSAMYFCASSGTHRDTQYFGPGTRLTVL.

The CDR3 loop is CASSWGQVDNQPQHF. In DNA, the CDR3 is TGCGCCAGCTCCTGGGGACAGGTCGACAATCAGCCCCAGCATTTT. This sequence joins TRBV4-1 and TRBJ1-5; the match to TRBD1 covers 8 bases. Germline lookup yields CDR1 MGHRA and CDR2 YSYEKL. CDR3 length equals 15 residues. V trimming: 8 bases; J trimming: 3 bases; junction bases outside the gene matches: 9.

This clone was observed a single time. CDR3 bases: TGCGCCAGCAGCCAAGATCCCCTCTTAATAAACACAGATACGCAGTATTTT. It is translated as CASSQDPLLINTDTQYF. The chain couples TRBV4-1 to TRBJ2-3; no definite D call. There are 17 residues in the CDR3. CDR1 is MGHRA, CDR2 YSYEKL, per germline. Trimming shortened V by 0 bases and J by 2 bases, and 15 bases separated the two germline ends.

The CDR3 DNA sequence: TGTGCCAGCAGCCCCCGCGAGGGGAGGACAGATACGCAGTATTTT. Protein sequence: CASSPREGRTDTQYF. This rearrangement joins TRBV7-9 to TRBJ2-3; D possibly corresponds to TRBD2 (6 bases). The length of the CDR3 is 15 residues. CDR1 is SEHNR, CDR2 FQNEAQ, per germline (reference sequence). The V end lost 5 bases, the J end lost 3 bases, and 15 bases lay between the germline ends.

The V and J genes are TRBV11-1 and TRBJ1-1; TRBD1 is a possible D gene (5 bases). V dropped 2 bases and J dropped 4 bases, with 11 bases sitting between them. This CDR3 is built from 14 residues. CDR1 and CDR2 (germline): SGHAT, FQDESV (reference sequence). CDR3 sequence: CASSLWGVGTEAFF. CDR3 nucleotides: TGTGCCAGCAGCTTATGGGGGGTGGGCACTGAAGCTTTCTTT. Full variable domain (remainder filled in from reference TRBV11-1 and TRBJ1-1): EAEVAQSPRYKITEKSQAVAFWCDPISGHATLYWYRQILGQGPELLVQFQDESVVDDSQLPKDRFSAERLKGVDSTLKIQPAELGDSAMYLCASSLWGVGTEAFFGQGTRLTVV.

J is TRBJ2-1 and V is TRBV19; D is possibly TRBD2 (5 bases). Deletions cut 5 bases from V and 0 bases from J, with 14 bases between. The CDR3 sequence is 16 residues long. CDR1 and CDR2 from the germline V gene are LNHDA and SQIVND (reference sequence). CDR3 loop: CASSPLALLSYNEQFF. The CDR3 nucleotides are TGTGCCAGTAGTCCTCTAGCCTTACTCTCCTACAATGAGCAGTTCTTC.

The V and J genes are TRBV5-1 and TRBJ1-1, with D hard to call. Germline CDR1 and CDR2: SGHRS and YFSETQ. V was pared by 4 bases and J by 1 base, with 11 bases between. The CDR3 loop spans 14 amino acids. The CDR3 region has the DNA TGCGCCAGCAGCCTCCGGTGGGAGAACACTGAAGCTTTCTTT. Translated, it gives CASSLRWENTEAFF.

V and J are TRBV4-1 and TRBJ2-1; weak D call: TRBD2 (6 bases). This CDR3 is built from 13 residues. V dropped 3 bases and J dropped 4 bases, with 7 bases sitting between them. The V gene's germline CDR1 is MGHRA and CDR2 YSYEKL. The CDR3 DNA reads as TGCGCCAGCAGCCAGGGGGGTTACAATGAGCAGTTCTTC. Its protein product is CASSQGGYNEQFF.

The J gene is TRBJ1-5, the V gene TRBV19; TRBD1 matches 10 bases. CDR3 length: 15 amino acids. Germline V gene lookup returns CDR1 LNHDA and CDR2 SQIVND (reference sequence). Germline trimming cut 5 bases from V and 7 bases from J; bases unmatched to any gene: 8. DNA of the CDR3: TGTGCCAGTAGTCCGACAGGGGGCAGTTTACAGCCCCAGCATTTT. Residues: CASSPTGGSLQPQHF.

The chain links TRBV6-1 to TRBJ1-6; a weak D match, TRBD1 (6 bases). Germline V gene sequence: CDR1 MNHNS, CDR2 SASEGT. Trimming took 2 bases from V and 0 from J, leaving 14 bases between them. This CDR3 spans 18 amino acids. The CDR3 here is CASSERRTDSSYNSPLHF. Written as DNA, the CDR3 is TGTGCCAGCAGTGAAAGGAGGACAGATAGCTCCTATAATTCACCCCTCCACTTT.

This clone has more than one count but fewer than ten. V usage is TRBV9 and J usage is TRBJ2-1, with TRBD1 matching over 11 bases. V trimming: 5 bases; J trimming: 9 bases; junction bases outside the gene matches: 7. This CDR3 has 14 amino acids. Germline-derived CDR1 and CDR2 are SGDLS and YYNGEE. The CDR3: CASRPGQGEGEQFF. The DNA of the CDR3 is TGTGCCAGCAGACCGGGACAGGGGGAAGGTGAGCAGTTCTTC.

The genes are TRBV6-5 and TRBJ1-1; TRBD1 agrees at 12 bases. Germline CDR1 is MNHEY and CDR2 is SVGAGI. CDR3 length equals 16 residues. V lost 2 bases to trimming and J lost 4 bases; unmatched junction nucleotides: 5. This CDR3 reads CASSYPGTGGLTEAFF. In DNA form, the CDR3 reads TGTGCCAGCAGTTACCCGGGGACAGGGGGCCTCACTGAAGCTTTCTTT.

V is TRBV15 and J is TRBJ2-5; unclear D gene. The CDR3 spans 11 residues. Germline V gene sequence: CDR1 LNHNV, CDR2 YYDKDF (reference sequence). V dropped 0 bases and J dropped 5 bases, with 1 base sitting between them. The CDR3 coding sequence is TGTGCCACCAGCAGAGAGGAGACCCAGTACTTC. Translated: CATSREETQYF.

The rearrangement links TRBV14 to TRBJ2-3, with unresolved D. Trimming took off 1 base at V and 3 bases at J, with 14 bases between the two ends. The germline CDR1 and CDR2 sequences are SGHDN and FVKESK. The CDR3 is 16 amino acids. CDR3 coding DNA: TGTGCCAGCAGCCAAGTGTTCACGGATATTACAGATACGCAGTATTTT. As protein: CASSQVFTDITDTQYF.

The table lists this clone with a count of one. This chain joins TRBV4-1 and TRBJ2-1; TRBD2 agrees at 7 bases. Trimming took 6 bases from V and 8 from J; bases not matched to a gene: 1. The germline V gene has CDR1 MGHRA and CDR2 YSYEKL. CDR3 length: 11 amino acids. CDR3 sequence (DNA): TGCGCCAGCAGGGGGGGGGATGAGCAGTTCTTC. Translation gives CASRGGDEQFF.

This clone was observed a single time. The chain is built from TRBV28 and TRBJ2-7, with TRBD1 as a possible D gene (5 bases). Germline lookup yields CDR1 MDHEN and CDR2 SYDVKM. The CDR3 is 11 residues long. Trimming pared 6 bases from V and 3 bases from J, leaving 6 bases between. CDR3 DNA sequence: TGTGCCAGCAGGGGGCTCTACGAGCAGTACTTC. This encodes CASRGLYEQYF.

J is TRBJ2-1 and V is TRBV27; D is possibly TRBD1 (5 bases). This CDR3 comprises 13 residues. Germline CDR1 reads MNHEY; CDR2 reads SMNVEV (reference sequence). Trimming pared 3 bases from V and 8 bases from J, leaving 11 bases between. In DNA form, the CDR3 reads TGTGCCAGCAGTTTTAGTCCCAGGGATGAGCAGTTCTTC. It yields the protein CASSFSPRDEQFF.

The chain recombines TRBV6-6 with TRBJ2-2; perhaps TRBD1 as D (6 bases). In germline, CDR1 is MNHNY, CDR2 SVGAGI (reference sequence). This CDR3 is 14 amino acids long. V lost 1 base, J lost 3 bases, and 6 bases lay in between. The CDR3 DNA sequence: TGTGCCAGCAGTTACTACAGGGACACCGGGGAGCTGTTTTTT. Translation gives CASSYYRDTGELFF.

The rearrangement links TRBV6-6 to TRBJ2-5, with a tentative D call TRBD1 (6 bases). Trimming took 6 bases from V and 3 from J, leaving 14 bases between them. This CDR3 comprises 14 residues. From germline, CDR1 is MNHNY and CDR2 SVGAGI (reference sequence). The CDR3 DNA follows: TGTGCCAGCAGGTCCCGGGACACTGAAGAGACCCAGTACTTC. It is translated as CASRSRDTEETQYF.

The V and J genes are TRBV16 and TRBJ1-6; no definite D call. This CDR3 has 14 residues. V was cut by 3 bases and J by 10 bases, with 13 bases left in between. The germline V gene encodes CDR1 KGHSY and CDR2 FQNENV. The CDR3 coding sequence is TGTGCCAGCAGCCATGAGTCGGGGAGATCACCCCTCCACTTT. It encodes CASSHESGRSPLHF.

A remark on this clone: The junction departs from germline at one end; a sequencing error may be responsible. The same CDR3 is also encoded by other DNA sequences in this sample. The chain recombines TRBV13 with TRBJ1-1; D uncertain. The CDR3 extends over 12 amino acids. CDR1 and CDR2 (germline): PRHDT, FYEKMQ (reference sequence). The CDR3 DNA reads as TGTGCCAGTAGCTTCGCTCCCACTGAAGCTTTCTTT. Protein product: CASSFAPTEAFF.

The chain employs TRBV28 and TRBJ1-2; 10 bases are shared with TRBD1. The CDR3 spans 15 residues. CDR1 MDHEN and CDR2 SYDVKM come from the germline V gene. With V trimmed by 6 bases and J by 4 bases, 8 bases remained unmatched. CDR3 protein: CASSPGTGAFYGYTF. Here the CDR3 DNA reads TGTGCCAGCAGCCCCGGGACAGGGGCTTTCTATGGCTACACCTTC.